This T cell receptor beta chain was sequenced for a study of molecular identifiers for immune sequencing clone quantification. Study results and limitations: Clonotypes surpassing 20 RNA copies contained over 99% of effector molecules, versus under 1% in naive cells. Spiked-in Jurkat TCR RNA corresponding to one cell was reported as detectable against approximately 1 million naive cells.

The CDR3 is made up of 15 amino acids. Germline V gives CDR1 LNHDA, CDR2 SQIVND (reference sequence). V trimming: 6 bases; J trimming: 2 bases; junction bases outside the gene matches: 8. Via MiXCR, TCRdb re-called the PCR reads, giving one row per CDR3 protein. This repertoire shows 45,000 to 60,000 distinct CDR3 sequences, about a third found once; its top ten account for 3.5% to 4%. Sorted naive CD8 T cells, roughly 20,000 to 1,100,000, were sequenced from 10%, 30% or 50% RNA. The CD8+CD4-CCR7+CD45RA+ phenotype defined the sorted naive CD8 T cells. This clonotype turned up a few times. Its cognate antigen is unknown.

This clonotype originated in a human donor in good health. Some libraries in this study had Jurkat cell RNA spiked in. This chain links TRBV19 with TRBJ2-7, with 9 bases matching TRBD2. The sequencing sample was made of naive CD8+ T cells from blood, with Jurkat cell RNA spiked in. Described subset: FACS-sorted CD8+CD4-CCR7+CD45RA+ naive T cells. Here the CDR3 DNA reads TGTGCCAGTAGCGTAGCGGGAGACCCGGCCTACGAGCAGTACTTC. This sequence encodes CASSVAGDPAYEQYF.